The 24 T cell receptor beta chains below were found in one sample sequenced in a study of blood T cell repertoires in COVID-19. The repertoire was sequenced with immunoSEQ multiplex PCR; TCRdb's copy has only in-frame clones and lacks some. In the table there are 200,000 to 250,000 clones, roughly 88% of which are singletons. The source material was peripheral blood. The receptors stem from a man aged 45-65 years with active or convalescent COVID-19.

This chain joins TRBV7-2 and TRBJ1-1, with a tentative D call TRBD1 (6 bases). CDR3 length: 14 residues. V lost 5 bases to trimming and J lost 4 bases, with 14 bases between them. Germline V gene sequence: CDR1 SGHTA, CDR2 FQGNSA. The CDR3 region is CASSLHRVGTEAFF. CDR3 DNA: TGTGCCAGCAGCCTCCACAGGGTAGGCACTGAAGCTTTCTTT.

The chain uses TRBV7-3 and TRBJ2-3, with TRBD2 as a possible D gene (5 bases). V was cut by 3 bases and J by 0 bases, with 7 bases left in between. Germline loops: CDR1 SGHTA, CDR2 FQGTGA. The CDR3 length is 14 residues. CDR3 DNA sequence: TGTGCCAGCAGCTTGGACTCTAGCACAGATACGCAGTATTTT. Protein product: CASSLDSSTDTQYF.

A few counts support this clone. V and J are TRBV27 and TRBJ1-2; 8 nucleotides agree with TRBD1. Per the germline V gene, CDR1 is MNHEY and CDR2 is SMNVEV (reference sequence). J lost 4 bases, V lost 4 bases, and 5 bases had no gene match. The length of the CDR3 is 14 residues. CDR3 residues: CASSSLGQVYGYTF. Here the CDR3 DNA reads TGTGCCAGCAGTTCCTTGGGACAGGTCTATGGCTACACCTTC.

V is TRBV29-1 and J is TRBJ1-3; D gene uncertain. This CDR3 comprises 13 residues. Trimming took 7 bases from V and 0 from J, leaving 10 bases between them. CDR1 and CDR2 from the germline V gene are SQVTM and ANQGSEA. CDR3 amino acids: CSAGESSGNTIYF. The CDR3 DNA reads TGCAGCGCCGGAGAGAGCTCTGGAAACACCATATATTTT.

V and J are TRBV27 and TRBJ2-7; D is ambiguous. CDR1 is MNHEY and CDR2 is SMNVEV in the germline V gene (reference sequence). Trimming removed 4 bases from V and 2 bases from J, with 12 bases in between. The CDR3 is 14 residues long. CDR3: CASSYTGSPYEQYF. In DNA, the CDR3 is TGTGCCAGCAGTTACACCGGGTCACCCTACGAGCAGTACTTC.

The CDR3 is CASSLVPSGEAFF. In DNA, the CDR3 is TGCGCCAGCAGCTTGGTACCCTCCGGTGAAGCTTTCTTT. The chain couples TRBV5-1 to TRBJ1-1; D unresolved. The CDR3 spans 13 residues. CDR1 SGHRS and CDR2 YFSETQ come from the germline V gene. The V end lost 0 bases, the J end lost 7 bases, and 10 bases lay between the germline ends.

Here the CDR3 reads CASSLGQASSGELFF. CDR3 DNA: TGCGCCAGCAGCCTCGGACAGGCATCTAGTGGGGAGCTGTTTTTT. This chain connects TRBV5-1 to TRBJ2-2; 7 nucleotides line up with TRBD1. CDR3 size: 15 residues. Unmatched junction bases numbered 11, after V lost 4 bases and J lost 8 bases. Germline V CDR1 and CDR2: SGHRS, YFSETQ. Based on the CDR3 plus reference TRBV5-1 and TRBJ2-2, the full variable domain is KAGVTQTPRYLIKTRGQQVTLSCSPISGHRSVSWYQQTPGQGLQFLFEYFSETQRNKGNFPGRFSGRQFSNSRSEMNVSTLELGDSALYLCASSLGQASSGELFFGEGSRLTVL.

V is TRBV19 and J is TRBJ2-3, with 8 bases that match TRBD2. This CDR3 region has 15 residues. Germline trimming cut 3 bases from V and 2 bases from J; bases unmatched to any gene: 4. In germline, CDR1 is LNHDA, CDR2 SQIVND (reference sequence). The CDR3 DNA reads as TGTGCCAGTAGTATCGTCGGGGGGGCCACAGATACGCAGTATTTT. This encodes CASSIVGGATDTQYF.

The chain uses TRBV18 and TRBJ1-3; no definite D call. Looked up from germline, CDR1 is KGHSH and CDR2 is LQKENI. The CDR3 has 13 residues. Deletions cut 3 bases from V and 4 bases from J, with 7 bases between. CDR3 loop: CASSPPGGNTIYF. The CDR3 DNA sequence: TGTGCCAGCTCACCCCCTGGCGGAAACACCATATATTTT.

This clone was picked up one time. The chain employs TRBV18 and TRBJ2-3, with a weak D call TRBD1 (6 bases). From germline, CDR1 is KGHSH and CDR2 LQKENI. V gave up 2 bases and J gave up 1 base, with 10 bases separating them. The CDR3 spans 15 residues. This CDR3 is CASSPKQGRTDTQYF. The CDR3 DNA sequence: TGTGCCAGCTCACCAAAACAGGGACGCACAGATACGCAGTATTTT.

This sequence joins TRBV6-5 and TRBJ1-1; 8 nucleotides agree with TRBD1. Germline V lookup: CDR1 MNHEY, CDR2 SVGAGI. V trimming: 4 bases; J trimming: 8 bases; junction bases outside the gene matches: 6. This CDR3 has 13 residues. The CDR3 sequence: CASSSPGTGEAFF. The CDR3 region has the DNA TGTGCCAGCAGTTCCCCCGGGACAGGCGAAGCTTTCTTT.

CDR3 sequence: CASSMWTVDSYEQYV. CDR3 bases: TGTGCCAGCAGCATGTGGACAGTAGACTCCTACGAGCAGTACGTC. J is TRBJ2-7 and V is TRBV21-1; TRBD1 was called by the table and not checked on the DNA. TRBV21-1 is annotated as a pseudogene. This CDR3 is 15 amino acids long.

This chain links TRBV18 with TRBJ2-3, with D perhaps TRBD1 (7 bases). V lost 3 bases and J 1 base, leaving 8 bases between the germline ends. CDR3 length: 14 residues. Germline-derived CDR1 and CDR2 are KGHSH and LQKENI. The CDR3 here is CASSPRGGTDTQYF. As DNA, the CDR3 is TGTGCCAGCTCACCCAGGGGGGGCACAGATACGCAGTATTTT.

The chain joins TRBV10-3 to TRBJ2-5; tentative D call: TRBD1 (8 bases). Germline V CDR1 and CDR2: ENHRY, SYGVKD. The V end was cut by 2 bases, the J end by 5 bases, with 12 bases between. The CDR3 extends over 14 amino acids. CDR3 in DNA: TGTGCCATCAGTGAGCCACAGGGGGGGGAGACCCAGTACTTC. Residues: CAISEPQGGETQYF.

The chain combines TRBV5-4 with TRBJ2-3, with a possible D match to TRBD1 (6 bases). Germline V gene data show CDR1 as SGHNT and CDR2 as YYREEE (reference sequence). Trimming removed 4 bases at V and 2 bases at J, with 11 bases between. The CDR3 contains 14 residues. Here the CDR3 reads CASSEQGSTDTQYF. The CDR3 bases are TGTGCCAGCAGCGAACAGGGTTCCACAGATACGCAGTATTTT.

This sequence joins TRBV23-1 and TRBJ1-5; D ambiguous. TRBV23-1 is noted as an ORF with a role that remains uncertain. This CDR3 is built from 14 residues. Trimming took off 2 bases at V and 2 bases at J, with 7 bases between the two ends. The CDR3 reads CASSQRQGNQPQHF. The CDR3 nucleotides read TGCGCCAGCAGTCAACGACAAGGCAATCAGCCCCAGCATTTT.

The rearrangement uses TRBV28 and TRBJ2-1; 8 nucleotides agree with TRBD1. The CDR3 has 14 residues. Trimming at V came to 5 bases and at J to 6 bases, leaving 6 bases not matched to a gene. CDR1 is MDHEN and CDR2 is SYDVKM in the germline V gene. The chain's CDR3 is CASSKRTGSNEQFF. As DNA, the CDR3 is TGTGCCAGCAGTAAGCGGACAGGGAGCAATGAGCAGTTCTTC.

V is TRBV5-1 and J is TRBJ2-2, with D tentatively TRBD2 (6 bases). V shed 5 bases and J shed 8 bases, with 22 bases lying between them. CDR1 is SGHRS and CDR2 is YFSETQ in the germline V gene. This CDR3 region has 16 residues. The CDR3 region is CASRPPGLRVLGELFF. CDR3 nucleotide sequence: TGCGCCAGCAGACCACCGGGACTGAGGGTTTTAGGGGAGCTGTTTTTT.

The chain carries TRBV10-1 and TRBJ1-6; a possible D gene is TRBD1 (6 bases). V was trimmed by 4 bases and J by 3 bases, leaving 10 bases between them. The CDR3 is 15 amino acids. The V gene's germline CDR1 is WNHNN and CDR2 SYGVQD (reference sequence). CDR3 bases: TGCGCCAGCAGTGTACAGGGAGTCTATAATTCACCCCTCCACTTT. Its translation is CASSVQGVYNSPLHF.

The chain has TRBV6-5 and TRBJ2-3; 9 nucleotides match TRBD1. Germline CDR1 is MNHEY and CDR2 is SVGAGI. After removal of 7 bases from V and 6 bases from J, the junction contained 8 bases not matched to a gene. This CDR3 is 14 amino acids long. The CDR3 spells CASTLDRGRDTQYF. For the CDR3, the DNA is TGTGCCAGCACGCTAGACAGGGGGAGGGATACGCAGTATTTT.

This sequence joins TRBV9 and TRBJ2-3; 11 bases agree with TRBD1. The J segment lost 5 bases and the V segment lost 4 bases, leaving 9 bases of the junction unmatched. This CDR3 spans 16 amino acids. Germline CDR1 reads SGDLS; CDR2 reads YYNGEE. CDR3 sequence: CASSTRTGGVGDTQYF. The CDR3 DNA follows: TGTGCCAGCAGCACCCGGACAGGGGGCGTTGGAGATACGCAGTATTTT.

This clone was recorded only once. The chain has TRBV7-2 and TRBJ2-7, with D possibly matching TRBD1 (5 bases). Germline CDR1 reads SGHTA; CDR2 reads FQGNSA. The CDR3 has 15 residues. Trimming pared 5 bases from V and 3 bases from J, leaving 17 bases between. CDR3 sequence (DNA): TGTGCCAGCAGCCCAGGGCAGGGCCTCAACTACGAGCAGTACTTC. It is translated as CASSPGQGLNYEQYF. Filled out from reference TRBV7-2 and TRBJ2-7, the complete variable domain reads GAGVSQSPSNKVTEKGKDVELRCDPISGHTALYWYRQSLGQGLEFLIYFQGNSAPDKSGLPSDRFSAERTGGSVSTLTIQRTQQEDSAVYLCASSPGQGLNYEQYFGPGTRLTVT.

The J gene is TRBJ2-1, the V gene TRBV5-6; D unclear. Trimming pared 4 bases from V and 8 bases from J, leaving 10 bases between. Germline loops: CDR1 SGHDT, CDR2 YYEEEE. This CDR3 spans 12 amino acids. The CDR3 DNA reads TGTGCCAGCAGCCTACGGGTCTATGAGCAGTTCTTC. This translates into CASSLRVYEQFF.

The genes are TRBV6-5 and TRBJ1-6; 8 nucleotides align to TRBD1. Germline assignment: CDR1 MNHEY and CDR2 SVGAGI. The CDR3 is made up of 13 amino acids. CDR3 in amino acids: CAIGQGKDSPLHF. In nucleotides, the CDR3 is TGTGCGATCGGACAGGGCAAGGATTCACCCCTCCACTTT.